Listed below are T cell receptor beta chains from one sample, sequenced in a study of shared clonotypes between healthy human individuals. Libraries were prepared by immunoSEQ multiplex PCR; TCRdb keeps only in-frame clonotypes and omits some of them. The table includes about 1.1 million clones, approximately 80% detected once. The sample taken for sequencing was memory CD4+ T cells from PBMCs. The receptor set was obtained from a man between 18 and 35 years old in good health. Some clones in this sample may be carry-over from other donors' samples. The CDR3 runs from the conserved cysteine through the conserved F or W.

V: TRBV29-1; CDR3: CSVEIPSGAGANVLTF
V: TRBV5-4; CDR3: CASSPGAHSTEAFF
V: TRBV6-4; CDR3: CASSALTLAEGGNEQFF
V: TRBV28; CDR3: CATGRAGSQETQYF
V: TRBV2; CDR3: CASSGRLAGGEQFF
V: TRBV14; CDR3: CASSQGVGIQETQYF
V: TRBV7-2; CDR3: CASSPNRGGETQYF
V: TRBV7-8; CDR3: CASSIKTEAFF
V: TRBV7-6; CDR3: CASSRLAGGFSYNEQFF
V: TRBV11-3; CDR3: CASSFSYPTDTQYF
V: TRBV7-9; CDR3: CASSPPGWGGTEAFF
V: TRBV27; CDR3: CASSTRPAVGQFF
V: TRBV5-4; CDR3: CASSLQGQPQHF
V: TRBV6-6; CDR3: CASSSYRGDTEAFF
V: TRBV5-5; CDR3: CASSSRRGDTEAFF
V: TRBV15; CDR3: CATSRELQGSGNTIYF
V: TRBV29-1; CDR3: CSVSGTGRSGANVLTF
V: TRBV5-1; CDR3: CASSPERSAAYGYTF